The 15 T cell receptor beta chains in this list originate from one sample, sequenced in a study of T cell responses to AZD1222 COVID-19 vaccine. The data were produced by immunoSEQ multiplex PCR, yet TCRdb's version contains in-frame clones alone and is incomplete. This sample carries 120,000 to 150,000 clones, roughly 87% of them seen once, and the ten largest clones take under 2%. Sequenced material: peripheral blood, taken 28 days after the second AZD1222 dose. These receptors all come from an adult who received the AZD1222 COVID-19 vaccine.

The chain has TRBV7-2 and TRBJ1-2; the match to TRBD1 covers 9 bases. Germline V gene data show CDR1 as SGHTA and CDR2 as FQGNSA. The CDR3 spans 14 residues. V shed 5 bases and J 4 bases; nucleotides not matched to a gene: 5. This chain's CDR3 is CASSIQTGGYGYTF. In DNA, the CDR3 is TGTGCCAGCAGCATACAGACAGGGGGCTATGGCTACACCTTC.

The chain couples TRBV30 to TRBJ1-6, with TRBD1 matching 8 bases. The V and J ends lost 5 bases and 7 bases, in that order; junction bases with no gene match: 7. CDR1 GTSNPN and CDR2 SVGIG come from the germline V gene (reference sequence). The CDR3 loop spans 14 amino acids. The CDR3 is CAWASGTGNSPLHF. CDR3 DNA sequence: TGTGCCTGGGCTTCCGGGACAGGCAATTCACCCCTCCACTTT.

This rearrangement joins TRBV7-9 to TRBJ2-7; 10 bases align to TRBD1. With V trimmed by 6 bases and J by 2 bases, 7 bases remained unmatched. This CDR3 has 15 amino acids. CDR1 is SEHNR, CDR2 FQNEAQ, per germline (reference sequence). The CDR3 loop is CASRGQGHTAYEQYF. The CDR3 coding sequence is TGTGCCAGCAGGGGACAGGGGCATACCGCCTACGAGCAGTACTTC.

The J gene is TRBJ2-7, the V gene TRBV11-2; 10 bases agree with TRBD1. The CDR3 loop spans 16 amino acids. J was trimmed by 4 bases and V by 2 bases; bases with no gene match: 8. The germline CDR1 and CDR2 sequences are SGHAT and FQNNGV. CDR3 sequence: CASSLSVGTGDYEQYF. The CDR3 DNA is TGTGCCAGCAGCTTATCCGTCGGGACAGGGGATTACGAGCAGTACTTC.

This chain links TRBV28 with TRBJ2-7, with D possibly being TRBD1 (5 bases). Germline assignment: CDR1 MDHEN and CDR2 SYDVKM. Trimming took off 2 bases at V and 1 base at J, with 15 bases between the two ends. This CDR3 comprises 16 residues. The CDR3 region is CASSLKGLRLSYEQYF. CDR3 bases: TGTGCCAGCAGTTTAAAGGGGTTGCGGCTATCCTACGAGCAGTACTTC. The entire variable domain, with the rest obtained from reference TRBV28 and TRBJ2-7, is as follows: DVKVTQSSRYLVKRTGEKVFLECVQDMDHENMFWYRQDPGLGLRLIYFSYDVKMKEKGDIPEGYSVSREKKERFSLILESASTNQTSMYLCASSLKGLRLSYEQYFGPGTRLTVT.

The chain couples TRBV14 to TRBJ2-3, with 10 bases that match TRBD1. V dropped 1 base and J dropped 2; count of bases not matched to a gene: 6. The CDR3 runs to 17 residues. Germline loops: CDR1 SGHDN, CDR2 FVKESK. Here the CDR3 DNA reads TGTGCCAGCAGCCAAGCGGGGACAGGGGCCAACACAGATACGCAGTATTTT. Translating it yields CASSQAGTGANTDTQYF.

The CDR3 bases are TGTGCCAGCAGTTTAGATAGTGAGCAGTTCTTC. Amino acids: CASSLDSEQFF. This rearrangement joins TRBV12-3 or TRBV12-4 to TRBJ2-1; D is uncertain. V was shortened by 1 base and J by 9 bases, with 4 bases between the two germline ends. This CDR3 has 11 amino acids.

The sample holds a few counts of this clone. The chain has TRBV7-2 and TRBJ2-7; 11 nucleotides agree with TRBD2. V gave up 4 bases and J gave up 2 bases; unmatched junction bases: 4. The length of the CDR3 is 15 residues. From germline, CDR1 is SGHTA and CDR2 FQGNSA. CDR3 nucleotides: TGTGCCAGCAGCTATCTACTAGCGGGGGCCTACGAGCAGTACTTC. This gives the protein CASSYLLAGAYEQYF. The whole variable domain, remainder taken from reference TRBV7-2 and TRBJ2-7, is GAGVSQSPSNKVTEKGKDVELRCDPISGHTALYWYRQSLGQGLEFLIYFQGNSAPDKSGLPSDRFSAERTGGSVSTLTIQRTQQEDSAVYLCASSYLLAGAYEQYFGPGTRLTVT.

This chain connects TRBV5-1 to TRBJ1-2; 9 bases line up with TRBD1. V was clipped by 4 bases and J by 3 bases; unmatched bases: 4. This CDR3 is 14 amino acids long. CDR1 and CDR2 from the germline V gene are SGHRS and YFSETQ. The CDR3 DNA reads TGCGCCAGCAGCATCCGGGACAGGGACTATGGCTACACCTTC. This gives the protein CASSIRDRDYGYTF.

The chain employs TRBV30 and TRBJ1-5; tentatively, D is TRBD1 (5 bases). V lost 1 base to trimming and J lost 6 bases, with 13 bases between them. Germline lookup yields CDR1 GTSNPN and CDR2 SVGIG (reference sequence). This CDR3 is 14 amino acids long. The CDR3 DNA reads TGTGCCTGGAGTGACGGGCAGGGCCGTCAGCCCCAGCATTTT. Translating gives CAWSDGQGRQPQHF.

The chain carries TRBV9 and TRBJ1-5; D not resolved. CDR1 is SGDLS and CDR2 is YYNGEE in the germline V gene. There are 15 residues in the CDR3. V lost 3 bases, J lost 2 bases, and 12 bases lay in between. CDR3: CASSAGPGGNQPQHF. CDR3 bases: TGTGCCAGCAGCGCAGGACCCGGGGGCAATCAGCCCCAGCATTTT.

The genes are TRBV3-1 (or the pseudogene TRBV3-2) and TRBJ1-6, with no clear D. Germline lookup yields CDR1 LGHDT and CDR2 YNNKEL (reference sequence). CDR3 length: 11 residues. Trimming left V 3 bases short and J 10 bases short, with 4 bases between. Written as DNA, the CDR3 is TGTGCCAGCAGCCAGGCCTCACCCCTCCACTTT. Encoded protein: CASSQASPLHF.

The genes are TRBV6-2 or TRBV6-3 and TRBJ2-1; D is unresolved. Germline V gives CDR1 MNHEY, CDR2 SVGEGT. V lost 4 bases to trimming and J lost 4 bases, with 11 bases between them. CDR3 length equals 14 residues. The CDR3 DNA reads TGTGCCAGCAGTTCTACTGGGGATTACAATGAGCAGTTCTTC. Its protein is CASSSTGDYNEQFF.

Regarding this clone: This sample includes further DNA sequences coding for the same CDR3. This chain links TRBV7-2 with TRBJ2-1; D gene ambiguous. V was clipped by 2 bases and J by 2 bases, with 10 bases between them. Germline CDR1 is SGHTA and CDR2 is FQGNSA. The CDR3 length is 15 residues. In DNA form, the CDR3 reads TGTGCCAGCAGCTTAACCTCTGGCCCCTACAATGAGCAGTTCTTC. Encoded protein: CASSLTSGPYNEQFF.

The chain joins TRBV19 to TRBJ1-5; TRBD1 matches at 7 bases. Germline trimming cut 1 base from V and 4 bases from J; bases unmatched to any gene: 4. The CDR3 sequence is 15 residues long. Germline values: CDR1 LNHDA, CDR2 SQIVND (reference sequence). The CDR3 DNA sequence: TGTGCCAGTAGTATAGGGGGACAGAAGAATCAGCCCCAGCATTTT. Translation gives CASSIGGQKNQPQHF.